This is a list of T cell receptor beta chains from one sample in a study of regulatory T cells in long-lasting Graves disease. Using its own MiXCR run on the multiplex PCR reads, TCRdb lists one record per CDR3 protein. This sample has more than 300,000 distinct CDR3 sequences; 10% to 15% occur once, and the top ten carry about 20%. These data are also associated with another study on T cells in Graves' hyperthyroidism and ophthalmopathy.

The input for sequencing was peripheral blood mononuclear cells (PBMCs), taken at new diagnosis, from a patient treated with antithyroid drugs. Every receptor here comes from a woman between 18 and 30 years old with Graves disease. The conserved cysteine and the conserved F or W are not part of the CDR3 here. Where a row states a size, it is once, few, many or the class of an expanded clone; other rows omit it.

>TRBV30|TRBJ2-1|many
AWSGSGGRGRFYNEQF
>TRBV7-8|TRBJ2-7|few
ASSLGSGRAFYEQY
>TRBV20-1|.|few
SAPFYAGTTDFQETQY
>TRBV4-1|TRBJ2-3|few
ASRVQGRDTQY
>TRBV20-1|TRBJ2-1|many
SASGARGLRGSYNEQF
>TRBV18|TRBJ1-2|.
ASSLSTGNYGYT
>TRBV4-1|TRBJ1-5|many
ASSPAAGSNQPQH
>TRBV19|TRBJ1-1|many
ASSQVQAGVDPNTEAF
>TRBV10-3|TRBJ1-4|few
AISDRIATNEKLF
>TRBV9|TRBJ2-1|few
ASSIPERGDYNEQF
>TRBV7-8|TRBJ2-1|many
ASSIGYSGRAYNEQF
>TRBV28|TRBJ2-5|many
ASSPGGTSGNQETQY
>TRBV4-3|TRBJ1-4|.
ASSLEGSTNEKLF
>TRBV6-2/TRBV6-3|TRBJ1-1|many
ASSYSVGTDVEAF
>TRBV6-1|TRBJ1-5|many
ASSPDSHNQPQH